The rows below give T cell receptor beta chains drawn from one sample of a study of cytomegalovirus exposure and HLA in healthy donors. Assay used: immunoSEQ multiplex PCR; TCRdb lists only in-frame clones, some missing. This sample's table reports some 89,000 clones. Sequences were obtained from PBMCs. These receptors were obtained from a woman in her 30s in good health and CMV-seronegative. Both conserved end residues are part of each CDR3. The order of the fields is D gene, J gene, V gene, CDR3 protein, CDR3 DNA. D genes are given only for firm matches.

D gene: TRBD2
J gene: TRBJ2-3
V gene: TRBV27
CDR3 protein: CASSLFLAGGWGDTQYF
CDR3 DNA: TGTGCCAGCAGTTTATTTCTAGCGGGAGGTTGGGGGGATACGCAGTATTTT

D gene: TRBD1
J gene: TRBJ2-7
V gene: TRBV30
CDR3 protein: CAWTGGSYEQYF
CDR3 DNA: TGTGCCTGGACAGGGGGCTCCTACGAGCAGTACTTC

D gene: .
J gene: TRBJ1-6
V gene: TRBV7-9
CDR3 protein: CASSPQGYNSPLHF
CDR3 DNA: TGTGCCAGCAGCCCCCAGGGCTATAATTCACCCCTCCACTTT

D gene: TRBD1
J gene: TRBJ2-1
V gene: TRBV6-1
CDR3 protein: CASRTGTSYNEQFF
CDR3 DNA: TGTGCCAGCCGGACAGGGACTTCCTACAATGAGCAGTTCTTC

D gene: TRBD1
J gene: TRBJ2-7
V gene: TRBV27
CDR3 protein: CASSPRDRGPYEQYF
CDR3 DNA: TGTGCCAGCAGTCCCCGGGACAGGGGCCCCTACGAGCAGTACTTC

D gene: .
J gene: TRBJ2-3
V gene: TRBV6-5
CDR3 protein: CASKTGLSTDTQYF
CDR3 DNA: TGTGCCAGCAAAACGGGACTCTCCACAGATACGCAGTATTTT

D gene: TRBD1
J gene: TRBJ1-5
V gene: TRBV7-2
CDR3 protein: CASSGRTGPNQPQHF
CDR3 DNA: TGTGCCAGCAGCGGACGGACAGGGCCCAATCAGCCCCAGCATTTT

D gene: TRBD1
J gene: TRBJ1-5
V gene: TRBV7-9
CDR3 protein: CASSLLGTGEGQPQHF
CDR3 DNA: TGTGCCAGCAGCTTACTGGGGACAGGGGAGGGTCAGCCCCAGCATTTT

D gene: TRBD1
J gene: TRBJ1-5
V gene: TRBV5-6
CDR3 protein: CASSLGDRGPLQPQHF
CDR3 DNA: TGTGCCAGCAGCTTGGGAGACAGGGGGCCGCTTCAGCCCCAGCATTTT

D gene: .
J gene: TRBJ2-3
V gene: TRBV5-8
CDR3 protein: CASRSRHLDTQYF
CDR3 DNA: TGTGCCAGCAGGTCAAGACATTTAGATACGCAGTATTTT

D gene: .
J gene: TRBJ2-7
V gene: TRBV7-6
CDR3 protein: CASSSPGTEQYF
CDR3 DNA: TGTGCCAGCAGCTCGCCCGGGACAGAGCAGTACTTC

D gene: .
J gene: TRBJ1-1
V gene: TRBV6-6
CDR3 protein: CASINFRGTEAFF
CDR3 DNA: TGTGCCAGCATTAACTTCCGGGGAACTGAAGCTTTCTTT

D gene: TRBD1
J gene: TRBJ2-7
V gene: TRBV9
CDR3 protein: CASSVAVTGTEQYF
CDR3 DNA: TGTGCCAGCAGCGTAGCCGTGACAGGGACCGAGCAGTACTTC

D gene: TRBD2
J gene: TRBJ2-7
V gene: TRBV2
CDR3 protein: CASTGTSGGEQYF
CDR3 DNA: TGTGCCAGCACGGGGACTAGCGGGGGCGAGCAGTACTTC

D gene: .
J gene: TRBJ2-3
V gene: TRBV10-1
CDR3 protein: CASSVSGLRVGADTQYF
CDR3 DNA: TGCGCCAGCAGTGTCTCGGGACTTCGGGTAGGGGCAGATACGCAGTATTTT

D gene: TRBD1
J gene: TRBJ2-7
V gene: TRBV5-5
CDR3 protein: CASSVRDRSYEQYF
CDR3 DNA: TGTGCCAGCAGCGTCCGGGACAGATCCTACGAGCAGTACTTC

D gene: TRBD2
J gene: TRBJ2-5
V gene: TRBV9
CDR3 protein: CASSVEPSGGETQYF
CDR3 DNA: TGTGCCAGCAGCGTAGAGCCTAGCGGGGGGGAGACCCAGTACTTC

D gene: TRBD1
J gene: TRBJ1-1
V gene: TRBV5-6
CDR3 protein: CASRRTGNTEAFF
CDR3 DNA: TGTGCCAGCAGGCGGACAGGGAACACTGAAGCTTTCTTT

D gene: TRBD1
J gene: TRBJ1-1
V gene: TRBV7-6
CDR3 protein: CASSLGPGQGGTEAFF
CDR3 DNA: TGTGCCAGCAGCTTAGGACCAGGACAGGGGGGCACTGAAGCTTTCTTT

D gene: .
J gene: TRBJ2-1
V gene: TRBV5-1
CDR3 protein: CASSLAVRSSYNEQFF
CDR3 DNA: TGCGCCAGCAGCTTGGCCGTGCGTAGCTCCTACAATGAGCAGTTCTTC

D gene: .
J gene: TRBJ2-7
V gene: TRBV20-1
CDR3 protein: CSAWTAYEQYF
CDR3 DNA: TGCAGTGCCTGGACTGCCTACGAGCAGTACTTC

D gene: .
J gene: TRBJ1-2
V gene: TRBV9
CDR3 protein: CASSVGQDNYGYTF
CDR3 DNA: TGTGCCAGCAGCGTTGGTCAGGATAACTATGGCTACACCTTC

D gene: .
J gene: TRBJ2-3
V gene: TRBV6-6
CDR3 protein: CASSYSNVEDTQYF
CDR3 DNA: TGTGCCAGCAGTTACTCGAATGTAGAAGATACGCAGTATTTT

D gene: TRBD1
J gene: TRBJ1-6
V gene: TRBV5-1
CDR3 protein: CASSLDRGTQNSPLHF
CDR3 DNA: TGCGCCAGCAGCTTGGACAGGGGAACGCAGAATTCACCCCTCCACTTT

D gene: TRBD2
J gene: TRBJ2-7
V gene: TRBV11-2
CDR3 protein: CASSARLAGEILYF
CDR3 DNA: TGTGCCAGCAGCGCCCGACTAGCGGGGGAGATTCTGTACTTC

D gene: TRBD2
J gene: TRBJ2-7
V gene: TRBV5-6
CDR3 protein: CASSPGGGWHEQYF
CDR3 DNA: TGTGCCAGCAGCCCCGGGGGAGGGTGGCACGAGCAGTACTTC

D gene: TRBD1
J gene: TRBJ1-1
V gene: TRBV6-4
CDR3 protein: CASSDYRGSRMNTEAFF
CDR3 DNA: TGTGCCAGCAGTGACTACAGGGGAAGCAGGATGAACACTGAAGCTTTCTTT

D gene: .
J gene: TRBJ2-1
V gene: TRBV5-1
CDR3 protein: CASSFSGGNEQFF
CDR3 DNA: TGCGCCAGCAGCTTTTCAGGAGGCAATGAGCAGTTCTTC

D gene: TRBD1
J gene: TRBJ2-4
V gene: TRBV9
CDR3 protein: CASSDATGGQNIQYF
CDR3 DNA: TGTGCCAGCAGCGATGCGACAGGGGGCCAAAACATTCAGTACTTC

D gene: TRBD2
J gene: TRBJ2-7
V gene: TRBV5-8
CDR3 protein: CASSWTSGSYEQYF
CDR3 DNA: TGTGCCAGCAGCTGGACTAGCGGGAGCTACGAGCAGTACTTC

D gene: TRBD1
J gene: TRBJ1-4
V gene: TRBV27
CDR3 protein: CASSRTGGTANEKLFF
CDR3 DNA: TGTGCCAGCAGTAGGACAGGGGGAACTGCTAATGAAAAACTGTTTTTT

D gene: TRBD1
J gene: TRBJ1-2
V gene: TRBV28
CDR3 protein: CASSLFGQGAGGYTF
CDR3 DNA: TGTGCCAGCAGTTTATTTGGACAGGGGGCGGGGGGCTACACCTTC

D gene: TRBD2
J gene: TRBJ2-7
V gene: TRBV5-6
CDR3 protein: CASSLGASGKYEQYF
CDR3 DNA: TGTGCCAGCAGCTTGGGGGCTAGCGGGAAATACGAGCAGTACTTC

D gene: TRBD2
J gene: TRBJ2-2
V gene: TRBV5-1
CDR3 protein: CASRDGGDNTGELFF
CDR3 DNA: TGCGCCAGCAGAGACGGGGGGGATAACACCGGGGAGCTGTTTTTT

D gene: .
J gene: TRBJ2-3
V gene: TRBV15
CDR3 protein: CATSREGASGDTQYF
CDR3 DNA: TGTGCCACCAGCAGAGAGGGGGCCAGTGGAGATACGCAGTATTTT

D gene: .
J gene: TRBJ2-7
V gene: TRBV7-6
CDR3 protein: CASSPNSYEQYF
CDR3 DNA: TGTGCCAGCAGCCCCAACTCCTACGAGCAGTACTTC

D gene: TRBD1
J gene: TRBJ1-2
V gene: TRBV5-1
CDR3 protein: CASSLRGQGAVYGYTF
CDR3 DNA: TGCGCCAGCAGCTTGCGGGGACAGGGGGCTGTTTATGGCTACACCTTC

D gene: TRBD1
J gene: TRBJ1-4
V gene: TRBV6-1
CDR3 protein: CASSSPGQGFEKLFF
CDR3 DNA: TGTGCCAGCAGTTCTCCGGGACAGGGTTTTGAAAAACTGTTTTTT

D gene: TRBD1
J gene: TRBJ1-1
V gene: TRBV7-3
CDR3 protein: CASSLDRVNTEAFF
CDR3 DNA: TGTGCCAGCAGCTTAGACAGGGTTAACACTGAAGCTTTCTTT

D gene: .
J gene: TRBJ1-1
V gene: TRBV2
CDR3 protein: CASSVAGETEAFF
CDR3 DNA: TGTGCCAGCAGTGTGGCCGGGGAGACTGAAGCTTTCTTT

D gene: .
J gene: TRBJ2-1
V gene: TRBV19
CDR3 protein: CASTWGEDNEQFF
CDR3 DNA: TGTGCCAGTACCTGGGGGGAGGACAATGAGCAGTTCTTC

D gene: .
J gene: TRBJ2-5
V gene: TRBV7-9
CDR3 protein: CASSFGDRYQETQYF
CDR3 DNA: TGTGCCAGCAGCTTCGGAGACAGGTACCAAGAGACCCAGTACTTC

D gene: .
J gene: TRBJ1-1
V gene: TRBV7-3
CDR3 protein: CASSLNPGRGTEAFF
CDR3 DNA: TGTGCCAGCAGCTTAAATCCGGGTCGCGGCACTGAAGCTTTCTTT

D gene: .
J gene: TRBJ1-1
V gene: TRBV18
CDR3 protein: CASSPETGEGGEAFF
CDR3 DNA: TGTGCCAGCTCACCCGAAACGGGGGAGGGAGGTGAAGCTTTCTTT

D gene: .
J gene: TRBJ1-4
V gene: TRBV10-3
CDR3 protein: CAIRQLTNEKLFF
CDR3 DNA: TGTGCCATCAGACAGTTAACTAATGAAAAACTGTTTTTT

D gene: TRBD2
J gene: TRBJ2-3
V gene: TRBV13
CDR3 protein: CASSPQGSGGTDTQYF
CDR3 DNA: TGTGCCAGCAGCCCCCAAGGTAGCGGGGGCACAGATACGCAGTATTTT

D gene: .
J gene: TRBJ1-3
V gene: TRBV9
CDR3 protein: CASSPRPTVTDSGNTIYF
CDR3 DNA: TGTGCCAGCAGCCCCCGCCCGACAGTCACCGACTCTGGAAACACCATATATTTT

D gene: TRBD1
J gene: TRBJ1-3
V gene: TRBV29-1
CDR3 protein: CSVSLGGGKGNTIYF
CDR3 DNA: TGCAGCGTTTCCTTAGGGGGCGGGAAGGGAAACACCATATATTTT

D gene: .
J gene: TRBJ2-7
V gene: TRBV15
CDR3 protein: CATSREGVPEQYF
CDR3 DNA: TGTGCCACCAGCAGAGAGGGAGTTCCCGAGCAGTACTTC

D gene: .
J gene: TRBJ2-7
V gene: TRBV5-1
CDR3 protein: CASSLGGTLPDEQYF
CDR3 DNA: TGCGCCAGCAGCTTGGGCGGGACTCTCCCGGACGAGCAGTACTTC

D gene: .
J gene: TRBJ2-2
V gene: TRBV7-3
CDR3 protein: CASSPLSRNTGELFF
CDR3 DNA: TGTGCCAGCAGCCCGTTGAGTCGGAACACCGGGGAGCTGTTTTTT

D gene: TRBD2
J gene: TRBJ2-4
V gene: TRBV13
CDR3 protein: CASSSPTLGASGVAKNIQYF
CDR3 DNA: TGTGCCAGCAGCTCCCCCACCCTCGGAGCTAGCGGGGTAGCCAAAAACATTCAGTACTTC

D gene: .
J gene: TRBJ2-7
V gene: TRBV30
CDR3 protein: CAWRGLGSYEQYF
CDR3 DNA: TGTGCCTGGAGGGGACTGGGGTCCTACGAGCAGTACTTC

D gene: TRBD1
J gene: TRBJ2-5
V gene: TRBV6-1
CDR3 protein: CASSEAGTGLETQYF
CDR3 DNA: TGTGCCAGCAGTGAAGCTGGGACAGGTCTAGAGACCCAGTACTTC

D gene: .
J gene: TRBJ2-2
V gene: TRBV5-1
CDR3 protein: CASAVETANTGELFF
CDR3 DNA: TGCGCCAGCGCCGTGGAGACAGCGAACACCGGGGAGCTGTTTTTT

D gene: .
J gene: TRBJ2-2
V gene: TRBV2
CDR3 protein: CASSPGRNTGELFF
CDR3 DNA: TGTGCCAGCAGCCCAGGAAGAAACACCGGGGAGCTGTTTTTT

D gene: .
J gene: TRBJ1-3
V gene: TRBV4-1
CDR3 protein: CASSQDGTRWNTIYF
CDR3 DNA: TGCGCCAGCAGCCAAGATGGGACACGCTGGAACACCATATATTTT

D gene: .
J gene: TRBJ1-2
V gene: TRBV29-1
CDR3 protein: CSVLTVANYGYTF
CDR3 DNA: TGCAGCGTTTTGACAGTAGCTAACTATGGCTACACCTTC

D gene: .
J gene: TRBJ1-2
V gene: TRBV21-1
CDR3 protein: CASSKVGRRKHGYTF
CDR3 DNA: TGTGCCAGCAGCAAAGTCGGCCGGAGGAAGCATGGCTACACCTTC